Listed here is a single TCR beta chain. The source of the sample is a study of blood T cells in healthy people across ages. The V gene end was trimmed by 6 bases and the J gene end by 6 bases; junction bases not matched to a gene: 7. Germline lookup yields CDR1 SNHLY and CDR2 FYNNEI. The CDR3 consists of 13 residues. With a J-beta primer mix and a sample-barcoded 5' primer, a second PCR ran about 7 to 11 cycles. Each cDNA molecule received a tag from a template-switch adaptor that had 12 random nucleotides. Sequencing yielded, for each sample, at least 2.5 million paired-end reads carrying CDR3. TCRdb used MiXCR to reprocess the 5' RACE reads, holding one entry per CDR3 protein. The sample carries 650,000 to 900,000 distinct CDR3 sequences, approximately 59% recorded once.

The J gene is TRBJ1-2, the V gene TRBV2; 7 nucleotides match TRBD1. The sample consisted of blood. This TCR derives from a man aged 25-40 years in good health. The CDR3 sequence is CASSVDRADGYTF. In DNA, the CDR3 is TGTGCCAGCAGCGTAGACAGGGCGGATGGCTACACCTTC.